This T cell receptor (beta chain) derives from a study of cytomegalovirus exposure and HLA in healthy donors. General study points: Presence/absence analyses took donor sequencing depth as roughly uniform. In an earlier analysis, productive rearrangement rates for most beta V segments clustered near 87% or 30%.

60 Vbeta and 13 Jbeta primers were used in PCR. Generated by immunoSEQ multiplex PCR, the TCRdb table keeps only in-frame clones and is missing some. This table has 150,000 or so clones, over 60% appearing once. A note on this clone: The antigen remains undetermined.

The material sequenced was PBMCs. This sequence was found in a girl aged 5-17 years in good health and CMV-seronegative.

CDR3 sequence (DNA): TGTGCCAGTAGTATATTGTGGACAGGGGGGGTGGGTGAAGCTTTCTTT. Its protein is CASSILWTGGVGEAFF. This chain links TRBV19 with TRBJ1-1, with 10 bases aligning to TRBD1. Germline V gene data show CDR1 as LNHDA and CDR2 as SQIVND (reference sequence). V lost 2 bases to trimming and J lost 7 bases; unmatched junction nucleotides: 10. There are 16 residues in the CDR3.